The 26 T cell receptor beta chains given below trace back to one sample, sequenced in a study of post-analysis software for immune sequencing data. Unique-molecular-identifier-tagged TCR beta cDNA libraries were used. TCRdb reprocessed the PCR reads with MiXCR, giving one entry per CDR3 protein. The sample records hundreds of thousands of distinct CDR3 sequences, roughly 27% being singletons. Study outcomes and limitations: In patients, about 5 TRBV segments were more frequent than in controls, with TRBV5-6, TRBV5-1 and TRBV20-1 among them.

Which antigens these TCRs recognize remains unknown. Sequencing was done on a sample of blood. The receptors come from a girl aged 5 to 17 with multiple sclerosis.

This clonotype was seen more than once but under ten times. This chain joins TRBV20-1 and TRBJ2-3, with 14 nucleotides matching TRBD2. The J segment lost 5 bases and the V segment lost 4 bases, leaving 8 bases of the junction unmatched. The length of the CDR3 is 16 residues. The V gene's germline CDR1 is DFQATT and CDR2 SNEGSKA (reference sequence). The CDR3 nucleotides read TGCAGTGCTACCTATGGACTAGCGGGAGGTGGAGATACGCAGTATTTT. Its protein product is CSATYGLAGGGDTQYF.

The chain recombines TRBV9 with TRBJ2-7, with D possibly being TRBD2 (5 bases). Germline CDR1 and CDR2: SGDLS and YYNGEE. This CDR3 has 14 residues. With 0 bases removed from V and 3 bases from J, the gap between germline ends came to 10 bases. CDR3: CASSVGQEVYEQYF. For the CDR3, the DNA is TGTGCCAGCAGCGTAGGCCAGGAGGTCTACGAGCAGTACTTC.

V and J are TRBV27 and TRBJ1-2; tentatively, D is TRBD1 (6 bases). This CDR3 is 16 amino acids long. V was shortened by 5 bases and J by 2 bases, with 18 bases between the two germline ends. Germline CDR1 is MNHEY and CDR2 is SMNVEV (reference sequence). DNA of the CDR3: TGTGCCAGCAGTCGCCAATACAGGGTTGCGAACTATGGCTACACCTTC. Amino acid sequence: CASSRQYRVANYGYTF.

The rearrangement joins TRBV20-1 to TRBJ2-1; 9 bases map to TRBD2. Losses at the gene ends were 4 bases for V and 3 bases for J; bases not matched to a gene: 4. Per the germline V gene, CDR1 is DFQATT and CDR2 is SNEGSKA (reference sequence). The CDR3 covers 14 residues. CDR3 residues: CSAIVSGGYNEQFF. The CDR3 DNA reads TGCAGTGCTATAGTTAGCGGGGGCTACAATGAGCAGTTCTTC.

This clonotype was seen a few times. This sequence joins TRBV6-2 or TRBV6-3 and TRBJ2-7, with unresolved D. The V gene's germline CDR1 is MNHEY and CDR2 SVGEGT. V lost 2 bases, J lost 0 bases, and 14 bases lay in between. The CDR3 loop spans 16 amino acids. CDR3 loop: CASSYLPGRSSYEQYF. CDR3 nucleotide sequence: TGTGCCAGCAGTTACCTACCCGGGCGGTCCTCCTACGAGCAGTACTTC.

The rearrangement links TRBV7-2 to TRBJ1-2; 11 bases align to TRBD1. The CDR3 has 15 amino acids. Germline CDR1 reads SGHTA; CDR2 reads FQGNSA. The V gene end was trimmed by 1 base and the J gene end by 8 bases; junction bases not matched to a gene: 6. CDR3 residues: CASSLGTGGFGGYTF. The CDR3 DNA is TGTGCCAGCAGCTTAGGGACAGGGGGCTTTGGAGGCTACACCTTC. The variable domain in full, with the rest retrieved from reference TRBV7-2 and TRBJ1-2, is GAGVSQSPSNKVTEKGKDVELRCDPISGHTALYWYRQSLGQGLEFLIYFQGNSAPDKSGLPSDRFSAERTGGSVSTLTIQRTQQEDSAVYLCASSLGTGGFGGYTFGSGTRLTVV.

In the case of this clonotype: This clone may be a read error of a much larger clone one base away. The chain is built from TRBV6-5 and TRBJ2-5; no clear D. V lost 4 bases, J lost 11 bases, and 20 bases lay in between. The germline gives CDR1 MNHEY, CDR2 SVGAGI. The CDR3 sequence is 14 residues long. The chain's CDR3 is CASSWATTNNEQYF. The DNA for the CDR3 is TGTGCCAGCAGTTGGGCTACCACCAACAATGAGCAGTACTTC.

This clonotype was recorded a few times. The chain carries TRBV7-6 and TRBJ2-5; D ambiguous. Germline V gene data show CDR1 as SGHVS and CDR2 as FNYEAQ. Between the trimmed V and J ends, which lost 6 bases and 5 bases, there was a span of 13 bases. The CDR3 sequence is 13 residues long. The CDR3 loop is CASSSVDWETQYF. The DNA for the CDR3 is TGTGCCAGCAGTTCGGTGGATTGGGAGACCCAGTACTTC.

This rearrangement joins TRBV9 to TRBJ2-1; D tentatively fits TRBD1 or TRBD2 (5 bases each). Per the germline V gene, CDR1 is SGDLS and CDR2 is YYNGEE. The V end was cut by 0 bases, the J end by 9 bases, with 19 bases between. This CDR3 region has 16 residues. The CDR3 sequence: CASSVVPALLGVEQFF. The CDR3, as DNA: TGTGCCAGCAGCGTAGTTCCGGCCCTTCTGGGGGTTGAGCAGTTCTTC.

This chain links TRBV5-5 with TRBJ2-1, with D maybe TRBD2 (6 bases). The V gene lost 1 base and the J gene lost 5 bases, with 16 bases spanning the gap. Germline CDR1 reads SGHKS; CDR2 reads YYEKEE (reference sequence). The CDR3 sequence is 16 residues long. CDR3 loop: CASSLNWGGGNNEQFF. CDR3 DNA: TGTGCCAGCAGCTTGAACTGGGGAGGTGGAAACAATGAGCAGTTCTTC. Using reference TRBV5-5 and TRBJ2-1 for the parts outside the CDR3, the full variable domain is DAGVTQSPTHLIKTRGQQVTLRCSPISGHKSVSWYQQVLGQGPQFIFQYYEKEERGRGNFPDRFSARQFPNYSSELNVNALLLGDSALYLCASSLNWGGGNNEQFFGPGTRLTVL.

This clonotype was counted a few times. The chain couples TRBV5-5 to TRBJ2-1; weak D call: TRBD2 (6 bases). Germline V gene lookup returns CDR1 SGHKS and CDR2 YYEKEE (reference sequence). This CDR3 is 9 amino acids long. Trimming removed 9 bases from V and 9 bases from J, with 7 bases in between. The chain's CDR3 is CAKEGEQFF. Here the CDR3 DNA reads TGTGCCAAGGAGGGTGAGCAGTTCTTC. Supplemented by reference TRBV5-5 and TRBJ2-1, the full variable domain reads DAGVTQSPTHLIKTRGQQVTLRCSPISGHKSVSWYQQVLGQGPQFIFQYYEKEERGRGNFPDRFSARQFPNYSSELNVNALLLGDSALYLCAKEGEQFFGPGTRLTVL.

This clonotype showed up just once. V and J are TRBV29-1 and TRBJ2-3; either TRBD1 or TRBD2 may supply D (5 bases each). V dropped 7 bases and J dropped 0 bases, with 11 bases sitting between them. The CDR3 runs 13 residues. Germline V lookup: CDR1 SQVTM, CDR2 ANQGSEA. CDR3 sequence (DNA): TGCAGCGATCGGGACCGTAGCACAGATACGCAGTATTTT. It translates to CSDRDRSTDTQYF.

V and J are TRBV20-1 and TRBJ2-7; D may match TRBD1 or TRBD2 (5 bases each). Germline assignment: CDR1 DFQATT and CDR2 SNEGSKA (reference sequence). V lost 3 bases to trimming and J lost 3 bases, with 12 bases between them. This CDR3 has 13 amino acids. This CDR3 is CSASIWGSYEQYF. The CDR3 coding sequence is TGCAGTGCTAGTATTTGGGGGAGCTACGAGCAGTACTTC.

This clonotype was recorded only once. This chain links TRBV4-1 with TRBJ2-1; D may be TRBD1 (7 bases). CDR3 length: 14 amino acids. Trimming removed 8 bases at V and 6 bases at J, with 17 bases between. Germline loops: CDR1 MGHRA, CDR2 YSYEKL. Here the CDR3 DNA reads TGCGCCAGCGGCCCCCAGGGGGACTGCAATGAGCAGTTCTTC. Encoded protein: CASGPQGDCNEQFF.

This clonotype has more than one count but fewer than ten. The chain couples TRBV4-1 to TRBJ2-7; 8 bases line up with TRBD1. With V trimmed by 4 bases and J by 3 bases, 11 bases remained unmatched. This CDR3 region has 16 residues. Germline V CDR1 and CDR2: MGHRA, YSYEKL. The DNA for the CDR3 is TGCGCCAGCAGCCCTCGGACAGGGTCCCACCTCTACGAGCAGTACTTC. Its protein product is CASSPRTGSHLYEQYF.

V gene TRBV27 combines with J gene TRBJ1-5; possibly TRBD1 for D (6 bases). The germline gives CDR1 MNHEY, CDR2 SMNVEV (reference sequence). V was shortened by 5 bases and J by 4 bases, with 9 bases between the two germline ends. The CDR3 consists of 13 residues. The CDR3 DNA is TGTGCCAGCAGTGTCGACAGGAATCAGCCCCAGCATTTT. This codes for CASSVDRNQPQHF.

There are a few counts of this clonotype. V and J are TRBV12-3 or TRBV12-4 and TRBJ2-1; D might be TRBD2 (5 bases). The CDR3 extends over 12 amino acids. V lost 3 bases, J lost 10 bases, and 10 bases lay in between. DNA of the CDR3: TGTGCCAGCAGTTTTGGCGGGCCCGAGCAGTTCTTC. Encoded protein: CASSFGGPEQFF.

The chain employs TRBV7-2 and TRBJ2-4; 8 bases are a match to TRBD2. There are 15 residues in the CDR3. Trimming removed 5 bases from V and 3 bases from J; junction bases left unmatched: 6. CDR1 and CDR2 (germline): SGHTA, FQGNSA. Here the CDR3 reads CASSPRSGSKNIQYF. CDR3 in DNA: TGTGCCAGCAGCCCGAGGAGCGGGAGCAAAAACATTCAGTACTTC.

This chain joins TRBV10-3 and TRBJ2-1; 10 positions agree with TRBD2. CDR1 is ENHRY, CDR2 SYGVKD, per germline. J was trimmed by 3 bases and V by 0 bases; bases with no gene match: 8. The CDR3 totals 18 residues. The CDR3 DNA is TGTGCCATCAGTGAGTCCAGGGCTAGCGGGGGCAGCTACAATGAGCAGTTCTTC. Encoded protein: CAISESRASGGSYNEQFF.

This clonotype was observed a few times. J is TRBJ1-1 and V is TRBV28; D perhaps matches TRBD1 (5 bases). This CDR3 spans 13 amino acids. Trimming removed 6 bases from V and 0 bases from J, with 8 bases in between. Germline lookup yields CDR1 MDHEN and CDR2 SYDVKM. The chain's CDR3 is CASRGRMNTEAFF. CDR3 nucleotides: TGTGCCAGCAGGGGACGGATGAACACTGAAGCTTTCTTT.

The chain carries TRBV20-1 and TRBJ1-6; a weak D match, TRBD1 (5 bases). Germline CDR1 reads DFQATT; CDR2 reads SNEGSKA (reference sequence). V lost 0 bases to trimming and J lost 5 bases, with 17 bases between them. The CDR3 consists of 17 residues. The CDR3 nucleotides read TGCAGTGCTAGAGATTCAGACAGCTCTTACGATAATTCACCCCTCCACTTT. It translates to CSARDSDSSYDNSPLHF.

The chain recombines TRBV7-9 with TRBJ2-4; 12 bases map to TRBD2. With the DNA end fitting TRBJ2-7 better, the J assignment may be wrong. Germline loops: CDR1 SEHNR, CDR2 FQNEAQ (reference sequence). The CDR3 totals 16 residues. CDR3 protein: CASSRGLAGDSYEQYF. The CDR3 DNA reads as TGTGCCAGCAGCCGGGGACTAGCGGGCGATTCCTACGAGCAGTACTTC.

The table lists this clonotype with a few counts. This chain joins TRBV7-6 and TRBJ2-7, with a weak D call TRBD2 (6 bases). CDR1 and CDR2 from the germline V gene are SGHVS and FNYEAQ. The CDR3 runs to 15 residues. V was clipped by 2 bases and J by 5 bases, with 16 bases between them. CDR3 sequence: CASSLISGEGNEQYF. The DNA for the CDR3 is TGTGCCAGCAGCTTAATATCGGGGGAAGGAAACGAGCAGTACTTC.

This rearrangement joins TRBV6-2 or TRBV6-3 to TRBJ2-1, with 8 bases that match TRBD2. CDR3 length equals 14 residues. After removal of 4 bases from V and 8 bases from J, the junction contained 7 bases not matched to a gene. CDR1 and CDR2 from the germline V gene are MNHEY and SVGEGT. The CDR3 sequence is CASSLGREGDEQFF. Written as DNA, the CDR3 is TGTGCCAGCAGTTTGGGCCGGGAGGGCGATGAGCAGTTCTTC.

In its sample, this clonotype was seen a few times. This chain uses TRBV6-5 with TRBJ2-5; D is unresolved. V lost 8 bases to trimming and J lost 5 bases, with 9 bases between them. CDR3 size: 11 residues. Per the germline V gene, CDR1 is MNHEY and CDR2 is SVGAGI. The CDR3: CASGQLETQYF. The DNA of the CDR3 is TGTGCCAGCGGGCAGTTGGAGACCCAGTACTTC.

The CDR3 region is CTSPHVRAAYEQYF. DNA for the CDR3: TGCACCAGCCCCCACGTGCGGGCAGCCTACGAGCAGTACTTC. The gene calls are TRBV1 and TRBJ2-7; TRBD2 was called by the table and not checked on the DNA. TRBV1 is a pseudogene. The CDR3 is made up of 14 amino acids.